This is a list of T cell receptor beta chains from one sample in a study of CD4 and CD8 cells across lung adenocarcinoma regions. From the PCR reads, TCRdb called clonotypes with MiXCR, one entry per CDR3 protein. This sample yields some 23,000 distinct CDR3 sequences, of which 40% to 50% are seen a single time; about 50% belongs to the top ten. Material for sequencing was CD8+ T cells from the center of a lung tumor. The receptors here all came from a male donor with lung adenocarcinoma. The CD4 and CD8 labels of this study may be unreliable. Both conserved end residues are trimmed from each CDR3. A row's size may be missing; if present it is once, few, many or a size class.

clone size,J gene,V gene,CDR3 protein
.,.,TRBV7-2,ASSLWLAGFQETQY
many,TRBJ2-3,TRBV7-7,ASSTGGGTDTQY
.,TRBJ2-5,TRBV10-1,ASSGGPGGRDPETQY
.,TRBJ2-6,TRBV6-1,ASSFDQAGANVQY
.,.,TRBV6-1,ASNHRGRGKNEQF
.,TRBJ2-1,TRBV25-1,ASSELGLADNEQF
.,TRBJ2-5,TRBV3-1,ASSQDRLAGHAQY
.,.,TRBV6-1,ASRKLNRGGNEQY
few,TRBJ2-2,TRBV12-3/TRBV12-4,ASSFRDRDYWNTGELF
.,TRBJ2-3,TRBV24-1,ATGLERTDTQY
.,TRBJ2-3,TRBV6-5,ASSYVGGGGAANTQY
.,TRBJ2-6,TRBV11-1,ASSLALTGSGANVLT
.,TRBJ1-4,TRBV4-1,ASSQYVATNEKLF
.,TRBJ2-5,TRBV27,ASRGSGGGATETQY
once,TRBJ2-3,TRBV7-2,GGRARAVTDTQY
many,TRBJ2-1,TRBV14,ASSQRQGGYNEQF
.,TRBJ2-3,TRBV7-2,ASSLDSGGTDTQY
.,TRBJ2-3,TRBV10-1,ASRAQDTQY
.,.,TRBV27,ASTTKLAGVYNELF
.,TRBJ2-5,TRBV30,AWNVGGAQY
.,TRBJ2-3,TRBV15,ATSTRDRGTDTQY
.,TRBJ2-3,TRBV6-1,ASREPQAVSTDTQY
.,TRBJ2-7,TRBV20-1,SARALAARTSYEQY
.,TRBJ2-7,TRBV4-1,ASSQMDGSYEQY
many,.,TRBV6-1,ASRPSGQGSHEQY
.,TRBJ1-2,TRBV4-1,ASSQVRVRGGYT
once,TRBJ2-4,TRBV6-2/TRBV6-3,ASSWGGNIQY
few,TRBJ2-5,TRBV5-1,ASSLSSGKETQY
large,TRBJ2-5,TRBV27,ASSLETQY
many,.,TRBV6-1,ASSEAHGRYEQY
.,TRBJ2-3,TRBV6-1,AGRLARGQDTQY
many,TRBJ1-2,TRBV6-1,ASRFGQGGYT
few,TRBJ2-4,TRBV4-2,ASSQTGGVKNIQY
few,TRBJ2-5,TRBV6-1,ASSHGTGKETQY
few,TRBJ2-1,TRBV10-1,ASSLSRGANNEQF
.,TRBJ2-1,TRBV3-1,ASSTSGSYNEQF
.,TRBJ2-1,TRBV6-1,ASTASGRMNEQF
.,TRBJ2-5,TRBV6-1,AGSATGCQETQY
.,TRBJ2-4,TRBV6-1,ASKGHGGRDKDIQY
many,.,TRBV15,ATSRVELPWEQY
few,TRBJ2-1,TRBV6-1,ASSDPTSGSRNEQF
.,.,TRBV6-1,ASRDSVAQKIQY
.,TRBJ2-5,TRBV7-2,ASSLIGRYQETQY
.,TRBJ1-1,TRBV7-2,ASSLPDSTEAF
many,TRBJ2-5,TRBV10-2,ASSRQETQY
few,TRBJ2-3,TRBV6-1,ATGTGGSDTQY
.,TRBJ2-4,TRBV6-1,ASTEEGLSSTDTQY
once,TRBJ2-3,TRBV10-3,AISAGGTIDTQY
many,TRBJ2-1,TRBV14,ASSRLTSGINEQF
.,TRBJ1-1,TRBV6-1,ASSDRFQGSTEAF
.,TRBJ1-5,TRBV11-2,ASSLGGLQPQH
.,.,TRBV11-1,ARGFGGGDAETQY
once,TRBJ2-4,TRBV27,ATRGGAHDTQY
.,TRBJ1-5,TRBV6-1,ASSAPTEGNQPQH
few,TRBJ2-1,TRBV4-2,ASSQQLAGGSYNEQF
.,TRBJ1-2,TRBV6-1,ASKETSNYGYT
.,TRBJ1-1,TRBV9,ASSSSPHTEAF